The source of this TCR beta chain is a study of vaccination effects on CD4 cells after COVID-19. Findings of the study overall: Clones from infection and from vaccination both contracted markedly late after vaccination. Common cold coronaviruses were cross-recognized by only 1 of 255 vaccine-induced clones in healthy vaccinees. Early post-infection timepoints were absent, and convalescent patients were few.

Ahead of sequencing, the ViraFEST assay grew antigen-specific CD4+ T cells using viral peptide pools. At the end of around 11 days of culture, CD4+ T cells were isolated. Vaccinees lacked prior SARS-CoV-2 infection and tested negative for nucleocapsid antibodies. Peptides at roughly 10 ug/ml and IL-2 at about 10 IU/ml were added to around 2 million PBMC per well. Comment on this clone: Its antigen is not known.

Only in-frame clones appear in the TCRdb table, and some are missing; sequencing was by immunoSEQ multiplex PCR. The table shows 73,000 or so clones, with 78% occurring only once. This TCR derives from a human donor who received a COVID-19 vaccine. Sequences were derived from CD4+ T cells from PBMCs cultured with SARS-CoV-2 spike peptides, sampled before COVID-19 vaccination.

CDR3 DNA: TGTGCCAGCAGTGAAAGGGGGGCGACGAGCAATCAGCCCCAGCATTTT. This encodes CASSERGATSNQPQHF. This chain connects TRBV6-1 to TRBJ1-5; D possibly corresponds to TRBD1 (6 bases). CDR1 is MNHNS, CDR2 SASEGT, per germline. V was clipped by 2 bases and J by 1 base, with 12 bases between them. The CDR3 extends over 16 amino acids.